This entry features one TCR beta chain sequence. Trimming left V 4 bases short and J 7 bases short, with 15 bases between. Germline CDR1 and CDR2: KGHDR and SFDVKD. This CDR3 comprises 15 residues. With random hexamers, reverse transcription was performed on about 0.5 to 1 ug of RNA. One entry per CDR3 protein results from TCRdb running MiXCR on the immunoSEQ multiplex PCR reads. The sample lists 200,000 to 250,000 distinct CDR3 sequences; over 85% were seen once. The sample comes from a study of CD8 T cells in Susac syndrome. Sequenced input: CD4+ T cells from PBMCs. This TCR derives from a human donor with multiple sclerosis. This chain connects TRBV24-1 to TRBJ2-2, with D tentatively TRBD1 or TRBD2 (6 bases each). CDR3 sequence (DNA): TGTGCCACCAGTGACCCCGGGGGCGCAAACGGGGAGCTGTTTTTT. Its translation: CATSDPGGANGELFF.